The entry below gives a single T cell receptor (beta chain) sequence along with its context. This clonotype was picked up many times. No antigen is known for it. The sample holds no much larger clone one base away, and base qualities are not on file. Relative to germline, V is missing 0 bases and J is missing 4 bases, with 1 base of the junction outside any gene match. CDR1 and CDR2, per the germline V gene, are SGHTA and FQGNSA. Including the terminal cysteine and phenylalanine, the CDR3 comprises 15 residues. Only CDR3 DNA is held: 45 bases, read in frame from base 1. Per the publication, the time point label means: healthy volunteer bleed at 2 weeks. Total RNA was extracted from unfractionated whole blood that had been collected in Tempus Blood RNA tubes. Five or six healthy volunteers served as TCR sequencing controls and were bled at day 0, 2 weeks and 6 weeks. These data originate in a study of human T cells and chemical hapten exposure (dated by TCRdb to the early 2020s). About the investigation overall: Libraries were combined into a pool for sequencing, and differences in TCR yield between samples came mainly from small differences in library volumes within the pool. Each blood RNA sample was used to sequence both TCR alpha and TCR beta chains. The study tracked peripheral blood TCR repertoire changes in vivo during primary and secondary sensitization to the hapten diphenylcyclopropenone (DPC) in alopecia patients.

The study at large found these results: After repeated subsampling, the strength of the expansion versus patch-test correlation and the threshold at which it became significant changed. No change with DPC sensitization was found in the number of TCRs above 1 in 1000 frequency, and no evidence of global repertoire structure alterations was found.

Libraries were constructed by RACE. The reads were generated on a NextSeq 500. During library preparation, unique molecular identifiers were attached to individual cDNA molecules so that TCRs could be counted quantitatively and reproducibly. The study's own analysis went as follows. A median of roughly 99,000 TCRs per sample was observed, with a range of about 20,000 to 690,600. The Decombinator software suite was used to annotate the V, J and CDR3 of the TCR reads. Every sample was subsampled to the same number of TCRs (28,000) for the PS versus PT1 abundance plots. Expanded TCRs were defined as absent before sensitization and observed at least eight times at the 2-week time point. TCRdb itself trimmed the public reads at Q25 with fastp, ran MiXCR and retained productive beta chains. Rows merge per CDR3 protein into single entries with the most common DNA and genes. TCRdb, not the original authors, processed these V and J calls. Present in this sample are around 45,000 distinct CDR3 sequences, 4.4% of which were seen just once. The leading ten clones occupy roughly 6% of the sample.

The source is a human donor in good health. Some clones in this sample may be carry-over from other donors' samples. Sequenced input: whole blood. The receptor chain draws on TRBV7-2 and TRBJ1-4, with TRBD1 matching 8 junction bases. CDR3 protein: CASSLARGLNEKLFF. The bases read TGTGCCAGCAGCTTAGCCAGGGGGCTTAATGAAAAACTGTTTTTT.